This T cell receptor beta chain was sequenced during a study of monozygotic twins with cystic fibrosis. Study observations and caveats: Co-twins had the most similar V usage for 13 of 16 pairs, J for 8. Monozygotic CF twin pairs shared significantly more nucleotide-identical clonotypes than unrelated CF individuals did. Clonality was generally low (median around 0.009), higher in the most severe patients.

Only in-frame clones appear in the TCRdb table, and some are missing; sequencing was by immunoSEQ multiplex PCR. In the table there are about 20,000 clones, roughly 89% of which are singletons. With regard to this clone: As yet, its antigen is unknown.

This receptor was obtained from a girl aged 2 to 10 with cystic fibrosis. The sequenced material came from blood.

CDR3 sequence (DNA): TGTGCCAGCAGCTTATCGGTCTGGCAGGGCCATGGCTACACCTTC. Residues: CASSLSVWQGHGYTF. The rearrangement uses TRBV11-2 and TRBJ1-2; D may be TRBD1 (5 bases). The CDR3 length is 15 residues. Germline assignment: CDR1 SGHAT and CDR2 FQNNGV. Between the trimmed V and J ends, which lost 2 bases and 6 bases, there was a span of 16 bases.